These 5 T cell receptor beta chains were all obtained from the same sample, sequenced in a study of follicular helper T cells after annual influenza vaccination. Sequenced by immunoSEQ multiplex PCR; TCRdb stores in-frame clones only, minus some. The table records under 12,000 clones, roughly 85% of them present only once. The sequencing here drew on CXCR5- memory CD4+ T cells sorted from blood, taken 6 weeks after influenza vaccination. Receptors originate from an adult who received the influenza vaccine.

The chain combines TRBV28 with TRBJ1-4; maybe TRBD1 (5 bases). CDR1 and CDR2 from the germline V gene are MDHEN and SYDVKM. The CDR3 is 14 amino acids. V lost 4 bases to trimming and J lost 8 bases, with 14 bases between them. The CDR3 DNA follows: TGTGCCAGCAGTTCCCCCGGGGCCGGGGAAAAACTGTTTTTT. The encoded protein is CASSSPGAGEKLFF.

Only a few counts were recorded for this clone. The rearrangement uses TRBV7-2 and TRBJ2-2, with TRBD1 identical over 9 bases. CDR1 and CDR2 from the germline V gene are SGHTA and FQGNSA. V shed 3 bases and J 4 bases; nucleotides not matched to a gene: 3. The CDR3 totals 15 residues. CDR3: CASSLGDRVTGELFF. The CDR3, as DNA: TGTGCCAGCAGCTTGGGGGACAGGGTCACCGGGGAGCTGTTTTTT.

The V gene is TRBV6-1, the J gene TRBJ2-3; D unclear. The V and J ends lost 3 bases and 5 bases respectively, with 9 bases between them. Looked up from germline, CDR1 is MNHNS and CDR2 is SASEGT. The CDR3 spans 13 residues. CDR3 amino acids: CASSDPPGDTQYF. CDR3 nucleotides: TGTGCCAGCAGTGATCCCCCGGGAGATACGCAGTATTTT.

J is TRBJ1-2 and V is TRBV6-5; the match to TRBD1 covers 7 bases. V was pared by 6 bases and J by 8 bases, with 12 bases of the junction left unmatched. The CDR3 consists of 14 residues. CDR1 and CDR2 (germline): MNHEY, SVGAGI. The DNA for the CDR3 is TGTGCCAGCAGCCCCACGGACAGGACTTTGGGCTACACCTTC. Protein product: CASSPTDRTLGYTF.

The chain is built from TRBV28 and TRBJ1-2; weak D call: TRBD1 (6 bases). CDR3 length equals 15 residues. Trimming cost V 4 bases and J 0 bases, with 12 bases left between them. Germline assignment: CDR1 MDHEN and CDR2 SYDVKM. CDR3 coding DNA: TGTGCCAGCAGTTCCACAGGGCTTGCTAACTATGGCTACACCTTC. This gives the protein CASSSTGLANYGYTF.